The rows below give T cell receptor beta chains drawn from one sample of a study of OX40 agonist ivuxolimab in advanced cancers. Sequencing used immunoSEQ multiplex PCR; TCRdb keeps in-frame clones, though not all of them. The sample lists under 40,000 clones, roughly 79% occurring once. Material: CD4+ or CD8+ T cells sorted from blood, obtained in a trial of the OX40 agonist ivuxolimab. These receptors all come from an adult with an advanced solid tumor such as melanoma, head and neck, liver or kidney cancer. CDR3s include the opening cysteine and the closing phenylalanine or tryptophan. A D gene is named only where the DNA matches it firmly. Expanded clones get a size class; other rows say once, few or many, or leave the size out.

17	TRBV27	TRBJ2-2	TRBD2	.	TGTGCCAGCCTAGCGCTAGGGCGTACGGGGGGCACCGGGGAGCTGTTTTTT	CASLALGRTGGTGELFF
16	TRBV4-2	TRBJ2-1	TRBD2	.	TGTGCCAGCAGCCGGGCGGATCGGGAGGGGCTCGATGAGCAGTTCTTC	CASSRADREGLDEQFF
15	TRBV5-1	TRBJ2-1	.	.	TGCGCCAGCAGCTTGTTAGGGGACGCACGTAGTGAGCAGTTCTTC	CASSLLGDARSEQFF
16	TRBV9	TRBJ2-2	TRBD2	.	TGTGCCAGCAGCGTATCTGCGGGGGGGTCCGGCGGGGAGCTGTTTTTT	CASSVSAGGSGGELFF
18	TRBV19	TRBJ2-1	.	.	TGTGCCAGTAGTCCAAGGTCCGGTCTCACGGACACCACAAATGAGCAGTTCTTC	CASSPRSGLTDTTNEQFF
16	TRBV6-1	TRBJ2-1	.	.	TGTGCCAGCAGTGTTGGGCCCCCCGGGGGAAACAATGAGCAGTTCTTC	CASSVGPPGGNNEQFF
13	TRBV7-3	TRBJ2-1	.	.	TGTGCCAGCAGCGTTCTTTCGTACAATGAGCAGTTCTTC	CASSVLSYNEQFF
14	TRBV28	TRBJ2-1	TRBD1	.	TGTGCCAGCAGAAAACAGGGGGCGCGGAGTGAGCAGTTCTTC	CASRKQGARSEQFF
12	TRBV29-1	TRBJ2-2	.	.	TGCAGCGTTGAAGGGCAAGGACGGGAGCTGTTTTTT	CSVEGQGRELFF
15	TRBV6-5	TRBJ1-6	.	.	TGTGCCAGCAGTTACTTCTCAGGGAACAATTCACCCCTCCACTTT	CASSYFSGNNSPLHF
16	TRBV4-2	TRBJ2-3	TRBD1	.	TGTGCCAGCAGCCTACCCGACAGGGCTGGCACAGATACGCAGTATTTT	CASSLPDRAGTDTQYF
15	TRBV6-5	TRBJ1-3	.	.	TGTGCCAGCAGTCGGGACGGGAGCTCTGGAAACACCATATATTTT	CASSRDGSSGNTIYF
15	TRBV4-2	TRBJ2-7	.	.	TGTGCCAGCCGTCGAGAACGTGGGCCCCTATACGAGCAGTACTTC	CASRRERGPLYEQYF
11	TRBV5-4	TRBJ2-5	TRBD1	.	TGTGCCAGCAAGGACAGGAAGACCCAGTACTTC	CASKDRKTQYF
15	TRBV7-9	TRBJ1-2	.	.	TGTGCCAGCAGCCCACAGGGTTTGGGTGCGTATGGCTACACCTTC	CASSPQGLGAYGYTF
14	TRBV11-2	TRBJ1-2	.	.	TGTGCCAGCAGCTACTCCACAGGGAACTATGGCTACACCTTC	CASSYSTGNYGYTF
15	TRBV19	TRBJ1-1	.	.	TGTGCCAGTAGTCCCCATAACCGAAATTACGCTGAAGCTTTCTTT	CASSPHNRNYAEAFF
11	TRBV19	TRBJ2-2	.	.	TGTGCCAGTAGTATTATCGGGGAGCTGTTTTTT	CASSIIGELFF
14	TRBV6-6	TRBJ2-3	TRBD2	.	TGTGCCACCTCAGCGGGAGCAAGGACAGATACGCAGTATTTT	CATSAGARTDTQYF
15	TRBV28	TRBJ2-1	.	.	TGTGCCAGCAGTTTAGCCGGGGCCGACGGCTATGAGCAGTTCTTC	CASSLAGADGYEQFF
16	TRBV18	TRBJ2-2	TRBD1	.	TGTGCCAGCTCACGGTCGACAGGGGGTAACACCGGGGAGCTGTTTTTT	CASSRSTGGNTGELFF
12	TRBV7-8	TRBJ2-1	TRBD2	few	TGTGCCAGCAGCTGGGGGGGAAATGAGCAGTTCTTC	CASSWGGNEQFF
13	TRBV29-1	TRBJ2-1	TRBD1	few	TGCAGCGTATCCAAGACAGGGGGTAATGAGCAGTTCTTC	CSVSKTGGNEQFF
11	TRBV27	TRBJ2-3	.	.	TGTGCCAGCGCCAAGACAGATACGCAGTATTTT	CASAKTDTQYF
13	TRBV28	TRBJ1-2	.	.	TGTGCCAGCAGGCCAAGACAGCCCTATGGCTACACCTTC	CASRPRQPYGYTF
14	TRBV7-3	TRBJ2-2	.	.	TGTGCCAGCAGCTTAGCAACAGGTCCCGGGGAGCTGTTTTTT	CASSLATGPGELFF
14	TRBV5-6	TRBJ2-7	TRBD1	.	TGTGCCAGCAGTTACCGGACAGGGGGCGTCGAGCAGTACTTC	CASSYRTGGVEQYF
16	TRBV7-3	TRBJ2-2	TRBD2	.	TGTGCCAGCACCCAGGGGCGGGAGGTGAGTGCCGGGGAGCTGTTTTTT	CASTQGREVSAGELFF
17	TRBV4-2	TRBJ2-1	TRBD2	.	TGTGCCAGCAGCCCTCGGACTAGCGGGGGGCTACACAATGAGCAGTTCTTC	CASSPRTSGGLHNEQFF
15	TRBV19	TRBJ1-5	TRBD1	medium-sized	TGTGCCAGTGGGGTTCGGCAGGGGGGGAGTCAGCCCCAGCATTTT	CASGVRQGGSQPQHF
11	TRBV6-1	TRBJ1-2	.	.	TGTGCCAGCAGGGGTAACTATGGCTACACCTTC	CASRGNYGYTF
16	TRBV5-1	TRBJ2-5	TRBD2	once	TGCGCCAGCAGCTTGGGGCTAGCGGGAGGGGAAGAGACCCAGTACTTC	CASSLGLAGGEETQYF
14	TRBV7-8	TRBJ2-2	TRBD2	.	TGTGCCAGCAGCTTAGGGCGGGAGAGAGGGGAGCTGTTTTTT	CASSLGRERGELFF
12	TRBV29-1	TRBJ1-1	.	.	TGCAGCGTTGTAAGGTCGAGCACTGAAGCTTTCTTT	CSVVRSSTEAFF
15	TRBV18	TRBJ2-3	TRBD1	.	TGTGCCAGCTCAAGCGACAGGGGGCACACAGATACGCAGTATTTT	CASSSDRGHTDTQYF
12	TRBV29-1	TRBJ1-2	.	few	TGCAGCGTTGGAGGGCAGGCAGATGGCTACACCTTC	CSVGGQADGYTF
13	TRBV7-3	TRBJ1-4	.	few	TGTGCCAGCAGCTTAACTCCGGATGAAAAACTGTTTTTT	CASSLTPDEKLFF
13	TRBV28	TRBJ2-7	.	once	TGTGCCACCAGAGGGGTGGGCTTCTACGAGCAGTACTTC	CATRGVGFYEQYF
13	TRBV19	TRBJ2-5	.	.	TGTGCCTCCCAAGACGGGACCGGAGAGACCCAGTACTTC	CASQDGTGETQYF
11	TRBV20-1	TRBJ2-7	.	once	TGCAGTGCTGGTCAAGGAGACGAGCAGTACTTC	CSAGQGDEQYF
15	TRBV6-5	TRBJ2-1	TRBD2	few	TGTGCCAGCAGTTATTTAGCGGGAGGGCGGAATGAGCAGTTCTTC	CASSYLAGGRNEQFF
16	TRBV19	TRBJ2-2	.	.	TGTGCCAGTAGTATTATTTCGGCAGGGAGACCCGGGGAGCTGTTTTTT	CASSIISAGRPGELFF
15	TRBV2	TRBJ2-2	.	once	TGTGCCAGCAGTGGGGACTTTTTGGGGGCCGGGGAGCTGTTTTTT	CASSGDFLGAGELFF
13	TRBV30	TRBJ1-2	.	.	TGTGCCTGGAGTAGCGGACTCGGCTATGGCTACACCTTC	CAWSSGLGYGYTF
16	TRBV19	TRBJ2-5	.	.	TGTGCCAGTAGTTGGGGGACGGGACTCTCCGGGGAGACCCAGTACTTC	CASSWGTGLSGETQYF
12	TRBV6-1	TRBJ2-1	.	few	TGTGCCAGCCTGACGAACAGCAATGAGCAGTTCTTC	CASLTNSNEQFF
16	TRBV5-1	TRBJ2-3	.	.	TGCGCCAGCAGCTTGGGTGAGGGTTTAAGCACAGATACGCAGTATTTT	CASSLGEGLSTDTQYF
15	TRBV4-3	TRBJ2-3	.	.	TGCGCCAGCAGCCAGGGACGGGCAAATACAGATACGCAGTATTTT	CASSQGRANTDTQYF
15	TRBV15	TRBJ1-6	.	.	TGTGCCACCAGCAGAGACAGGACAGTAGGGTCACCCCTCCACTTT	CATSRDRTVGSPLHF
15	TRBV7-2	TRBJ1-5	.	.	TGTGCCAGCAGCCCTCTTGGCACTAGCAATCAGCCCCAGCATTTT	CASSPLGTSNQPQHF